Listed below are T cell receptor beta chains from one sample, sequenced in a study of T cells expressing NK-cell markers. After re-calling the 5' RACE reads, TCRdb lists one entry per CDR3 protein, DNA absent. The sample features 550,000 to 600,000 distinct CDR3 sequences, with approximately 4% in its top ten. Sequenced input: blood T cells: a sorted CD56 or NKG2C T cell subset, CD4+ or CD8+ T cells, or bulk PBMC T cells (not recorded which). The origin of the receptors is a man younger than 30 in good health. Both conserved end residues are part of each CDR3.

CDR3aa | j_gene | v_gene
CASSLGHSARETQYF | TRBJ2-5 | TRBV5-6
CASSPSQPGGLHEQYF | TRBJ2-7 | TRBV7-6
CASSPRQQGPLFF | TRBJ2-2 | TRBV9
CASSLAGLAGDEQYF | TRBJ2-7 | TRBV7-2
CATSGSTTDTQYF | TRBJ2-3 | TRBV15
CASSLEARGTDTQYF | TRBJ2-3 | TRBV7-6
CASSEAAKNIQYF | TRBJ2-4 | TRBV6-1
CAWSVLGSRKETQYF | TRBJ2-5 | TRBV30
CASSPSGRASEQFF | TRBJ2-1 | TRBV7-8
CASSSQGTNEKLFF | TRBJ1-4 | TRBV6-5
CASSYSRGEQYF | TRBJ2-7 | TRBV6-5
CASSLLRTSGGSTDTQYF | TRBJ2-3 | TRBV7-6
CASSETGSGQPQHF | TRBJ1-5 | TRBV5-1
CASSFRTGEISGNTIYF | TRBJ1-3 | TRBV5-1
CASSPRLSAYNEQFF | TRBJ2-1 | TRBV7-9
CAISGKDRGSGNTIYF | TRBJ1-3 | TRBV10-3
CASSRGNQETQYF | TRBJ2-5 | TRBV18
CSAGPGQGLMNTEAFF | TRBJ1-1 | TRBV20-1
CASRASGNQNIQYF | TRBJ2-4 | TRBV7-2
CASSPLLQGHEQFF | TRBJ2-1 | TRBV9
CSVGEVSGRGETQYF | TRBJ2-5 | TRBV29-1
CASSPGGALAGDTDTQYF | TRBJ2-3 | TRBV12-3/TRBV12-4
CASRSTPKTQYF | TRBJ2-5 | TRBV9
CASSFSSTEGPQHF | TRBJ1-5 | TRBV12-3/TRBV12-4
CASSPEGPLRETQYF | TRBJ2-5 | TRBV11-2
CASSDPGQGAGETQYF | TRBJ2-5 | TRBV6-1
CASILGGGSGNTIYF | TRBJ1-3 | TRBV12-3/TRBV12-4
CASSPPGLAGGGEQFF | TRBJ2-1 | TRBV12-3/TRBV12-4
CSARVWGGRDETQYF | TRBJ2-5 | TRBV20-1
CASRGATGTSGSPETQYF | TRBJ2-5 | TRBV12-3/TRBV12-4
CASSLDGIMNTEAFF | TRBJ1-1 | TRBV3-1
CASTPAGQSYEQYF | TRBJ2-7 | TRBV28
CSVGLAGGNTGELFF | TRBJ2-2 | TRBV29-1
CASSPGGTGGYEQYF | TRBJ2-7 | TRBV9
CATSATDGQPNTGELFF | TRBJ2-2 | TRBV24-1
CASSSDAEQFF | TRBJ2-1 | TRBV6-6
CSVEVVAYNEQFF | TRBJ2-1 | TRBV29-1
CASTEGGPGANVLTF | TRBJ2-6 | TRBV5-1
CASRFSGSGTDTQYF | TRBJ2-3 | TRBV28
CSGTRRTYNEQFF | TRBJ2-1 | TRBV20-1